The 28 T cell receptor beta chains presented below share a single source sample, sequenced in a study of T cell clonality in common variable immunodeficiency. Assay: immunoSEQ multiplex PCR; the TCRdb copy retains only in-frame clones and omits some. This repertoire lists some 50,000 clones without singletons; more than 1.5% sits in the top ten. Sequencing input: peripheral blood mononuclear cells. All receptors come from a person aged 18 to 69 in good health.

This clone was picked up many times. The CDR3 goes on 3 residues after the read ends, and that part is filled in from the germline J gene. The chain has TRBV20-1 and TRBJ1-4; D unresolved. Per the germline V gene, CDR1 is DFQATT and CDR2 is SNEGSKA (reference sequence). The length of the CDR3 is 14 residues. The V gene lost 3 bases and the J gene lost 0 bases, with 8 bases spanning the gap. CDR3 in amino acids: CSASSQSTNEKLFF. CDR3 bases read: TGCAGTGCTAGTTCCCAGTCAACTAATGAAAAA.

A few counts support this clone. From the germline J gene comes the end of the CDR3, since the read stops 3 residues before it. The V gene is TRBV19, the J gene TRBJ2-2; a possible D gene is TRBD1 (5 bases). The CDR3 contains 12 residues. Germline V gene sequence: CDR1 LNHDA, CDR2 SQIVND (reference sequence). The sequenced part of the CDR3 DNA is TGTGCCAGTAGTATAGTAGGGGAAAAG. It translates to CASSIVGEK. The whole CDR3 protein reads CASSIVGEKLFF.

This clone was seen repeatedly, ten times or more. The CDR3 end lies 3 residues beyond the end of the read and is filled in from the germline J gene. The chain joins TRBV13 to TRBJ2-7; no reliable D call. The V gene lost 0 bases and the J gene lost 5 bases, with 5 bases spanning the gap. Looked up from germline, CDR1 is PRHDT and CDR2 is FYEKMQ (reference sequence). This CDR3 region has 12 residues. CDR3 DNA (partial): TGTGCCAGCAGCTTAGGTTCGGACGAG. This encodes CASSLGSDE. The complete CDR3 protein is CASSLGSDEQYF.

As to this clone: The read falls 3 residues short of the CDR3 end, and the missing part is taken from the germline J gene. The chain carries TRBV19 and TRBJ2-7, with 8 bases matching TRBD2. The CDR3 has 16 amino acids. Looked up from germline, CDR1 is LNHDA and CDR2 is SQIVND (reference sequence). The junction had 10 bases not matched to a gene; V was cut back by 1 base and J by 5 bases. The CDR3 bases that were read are TGTGCCAGTAGTATAGCCCAGCGGGAGTGGTCGGACGAG. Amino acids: CASSIAQREWSDE. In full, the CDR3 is CASSIAQREWSDEQYF.

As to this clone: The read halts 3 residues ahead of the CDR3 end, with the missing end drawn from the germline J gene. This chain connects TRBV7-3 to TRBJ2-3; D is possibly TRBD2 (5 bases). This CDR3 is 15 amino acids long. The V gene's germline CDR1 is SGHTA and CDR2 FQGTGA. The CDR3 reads CASSQRGGLGETQYF. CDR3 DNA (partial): TGTGCCAGCAGCCAACGGGGTGGGCTCGGGGAGACG. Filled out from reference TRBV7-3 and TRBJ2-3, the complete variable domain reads GAGVSQTPSNKVTEKGKYVELRCDPISGHTALYWYRQSLGQGPEFLIYFQGTGAADDSGLPNDRFFAVRPEGSVSTLKIQRTERGDSAVYLCASSQRGGLGETQYFGPGTRLTVL.

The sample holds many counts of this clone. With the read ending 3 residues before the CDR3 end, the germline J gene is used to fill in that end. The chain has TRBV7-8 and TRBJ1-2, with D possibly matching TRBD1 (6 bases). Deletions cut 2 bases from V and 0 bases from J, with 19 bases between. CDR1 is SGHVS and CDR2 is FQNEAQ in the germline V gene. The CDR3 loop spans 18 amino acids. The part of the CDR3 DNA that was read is TGTGCCAGCAGCTTATTTATACGCGGGGGCAGGACTAACTATGGC. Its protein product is CASSLFIRGGRTNYG. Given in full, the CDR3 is CASSLFIRGGRTNYGYTF.

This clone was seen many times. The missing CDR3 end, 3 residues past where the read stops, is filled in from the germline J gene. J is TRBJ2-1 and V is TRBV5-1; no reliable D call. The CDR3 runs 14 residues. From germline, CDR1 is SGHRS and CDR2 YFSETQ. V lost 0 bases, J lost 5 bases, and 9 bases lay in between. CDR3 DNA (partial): TGCGCCAGCAGCTTGGAAAGGTATCACAATGAG. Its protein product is CASSLERYHNE. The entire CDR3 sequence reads CASSLERYHNEQFF.

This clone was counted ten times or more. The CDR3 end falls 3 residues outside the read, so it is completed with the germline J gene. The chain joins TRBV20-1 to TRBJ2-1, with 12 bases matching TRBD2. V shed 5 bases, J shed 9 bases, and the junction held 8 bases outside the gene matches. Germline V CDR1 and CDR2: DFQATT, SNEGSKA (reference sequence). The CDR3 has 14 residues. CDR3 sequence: CSAFLAGGPREQFF. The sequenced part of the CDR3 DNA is TGCAGTGCTTTCCTAGCGGGGGGGCCACGTGAG.

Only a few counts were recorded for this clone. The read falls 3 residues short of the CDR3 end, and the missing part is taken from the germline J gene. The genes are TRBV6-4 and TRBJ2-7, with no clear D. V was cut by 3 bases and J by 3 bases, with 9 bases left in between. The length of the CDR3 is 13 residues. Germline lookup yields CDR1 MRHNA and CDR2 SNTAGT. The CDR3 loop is CASSEAVGYEQYF. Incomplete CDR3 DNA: TGTGCCAGCAGTGAGGCAGTTGGCTACGAG.

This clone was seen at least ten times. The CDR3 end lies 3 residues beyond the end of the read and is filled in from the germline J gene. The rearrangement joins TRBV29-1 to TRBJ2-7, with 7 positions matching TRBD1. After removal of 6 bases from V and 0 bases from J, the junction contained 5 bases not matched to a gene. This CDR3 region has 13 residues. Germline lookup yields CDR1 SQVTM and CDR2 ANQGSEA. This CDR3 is CSVGTALSYEQYF. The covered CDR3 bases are TGCAGCGTCGGGACAGCGCTCTCCTACGAG.

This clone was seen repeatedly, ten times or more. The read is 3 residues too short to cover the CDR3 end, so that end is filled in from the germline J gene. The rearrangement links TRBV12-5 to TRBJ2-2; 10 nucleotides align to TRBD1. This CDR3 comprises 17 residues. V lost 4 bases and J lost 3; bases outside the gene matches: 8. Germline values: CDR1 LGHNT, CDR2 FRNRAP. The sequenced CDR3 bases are TGTGCTAGTGGTTGGTCGACCGGGACAGGGGACACCGGGGAG. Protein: CASGWSTGTGDTGE. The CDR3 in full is CASGWSTGTGDTGELFF. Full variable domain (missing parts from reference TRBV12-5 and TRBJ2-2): DARVTQTPRHKVTEMGQEVTMRCQPILGHNTVFWYRQTMMQGLELLAYFRNRAPLDDSGMPKDRFSAEMPDATLATLKIQPSEPRDSAVYFCASGWSTGTGDTGELFFGEGSRLTVL.

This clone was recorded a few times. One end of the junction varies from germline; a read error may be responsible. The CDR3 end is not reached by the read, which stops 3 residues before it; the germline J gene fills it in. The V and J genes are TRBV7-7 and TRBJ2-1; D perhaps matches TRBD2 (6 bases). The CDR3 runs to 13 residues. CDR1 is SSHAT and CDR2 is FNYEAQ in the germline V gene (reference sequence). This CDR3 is CASSLDGRGEQFF. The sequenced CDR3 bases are TGTGCTAGCAGCTTAGACGGGCGGGGTGAG.

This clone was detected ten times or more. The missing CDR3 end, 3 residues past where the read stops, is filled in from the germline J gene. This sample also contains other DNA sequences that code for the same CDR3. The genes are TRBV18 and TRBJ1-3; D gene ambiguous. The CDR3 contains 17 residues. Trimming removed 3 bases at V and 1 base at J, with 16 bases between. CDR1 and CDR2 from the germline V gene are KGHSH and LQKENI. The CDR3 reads CASSPTSETGSGNTIYF. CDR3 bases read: TGTGCCAGCTCACCCACCTCAGAAACGGGGTCTGGAAACACC.

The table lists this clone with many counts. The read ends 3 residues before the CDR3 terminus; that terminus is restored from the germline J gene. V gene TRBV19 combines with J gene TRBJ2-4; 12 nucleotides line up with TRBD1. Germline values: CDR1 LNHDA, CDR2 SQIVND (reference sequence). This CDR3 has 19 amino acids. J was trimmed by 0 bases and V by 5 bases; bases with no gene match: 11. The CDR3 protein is CASSVRDRGPLIAKNIQYF. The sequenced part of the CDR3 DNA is TGTGCCAGTAGTGTCCGGGACAGGGGGCCCCTTATAGCCAAAAACATT.

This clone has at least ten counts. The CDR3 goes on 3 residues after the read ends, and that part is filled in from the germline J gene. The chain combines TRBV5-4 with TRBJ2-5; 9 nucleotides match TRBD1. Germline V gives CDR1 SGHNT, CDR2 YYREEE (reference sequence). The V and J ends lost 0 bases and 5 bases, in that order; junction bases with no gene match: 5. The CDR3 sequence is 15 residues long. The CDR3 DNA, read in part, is TGTGCCAGCAGCTTGGGGGACAGGGATATGGAGACC. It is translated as CASSLGDRDMET. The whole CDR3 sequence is CASSLGDRDMETQYF.

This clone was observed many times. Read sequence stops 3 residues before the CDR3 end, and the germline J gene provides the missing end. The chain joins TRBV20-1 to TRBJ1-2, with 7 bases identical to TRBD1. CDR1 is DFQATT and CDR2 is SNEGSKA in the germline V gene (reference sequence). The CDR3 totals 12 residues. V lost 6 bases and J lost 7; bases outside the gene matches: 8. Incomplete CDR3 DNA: TGCAGTGCCCCCCAGACAGGGTCTGGC. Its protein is CSAPQTGSG. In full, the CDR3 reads CSAPQTGSGYTF.

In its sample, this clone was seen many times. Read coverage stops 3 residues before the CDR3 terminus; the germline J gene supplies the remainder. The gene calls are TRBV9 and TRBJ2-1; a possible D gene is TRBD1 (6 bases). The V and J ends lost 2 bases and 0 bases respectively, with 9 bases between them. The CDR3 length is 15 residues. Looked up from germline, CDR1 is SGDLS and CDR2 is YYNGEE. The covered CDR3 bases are TGTGCCAGCAGCGTCAGGGGAAGCTCCTACAATGAG. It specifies CASSVRGSSYNE. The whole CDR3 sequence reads CASSVRGSSYNEQFF.

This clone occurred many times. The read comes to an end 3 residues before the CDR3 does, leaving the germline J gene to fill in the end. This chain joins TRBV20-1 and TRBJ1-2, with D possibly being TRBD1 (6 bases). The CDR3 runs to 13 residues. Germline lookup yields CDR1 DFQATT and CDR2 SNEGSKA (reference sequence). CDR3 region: CSASLGAGRGYTF. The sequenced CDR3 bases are TGCAGTGCCAGCCTGGGGGCAGGTAGGGGC.

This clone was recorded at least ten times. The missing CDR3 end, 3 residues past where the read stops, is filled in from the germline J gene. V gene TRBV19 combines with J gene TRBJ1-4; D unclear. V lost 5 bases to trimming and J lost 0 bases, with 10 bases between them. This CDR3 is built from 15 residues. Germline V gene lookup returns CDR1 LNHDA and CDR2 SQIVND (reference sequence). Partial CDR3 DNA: TGTGCCAGTAGTTCTTCAGGCGCAACTAATGAAAAA. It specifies CASSSSGATNEK. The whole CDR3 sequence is CASSSSGATNEKLFF.

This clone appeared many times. CDR3 sequence: CASSQSGARSEKLFF. CDR3 bases read: TGTGCCAGCAGTCAATCAGGGGCGAGGAGTGAAAAG. This chain joins TRBV6-2 or TRBV6-3 and TRBJ2-2, with a possible D match to TRBD1 (6 bases). Read coverage stops 3 residues before the CDR3 terminus; the germline J gene supplies the remainder. CDR3 size: 15 residues. Germline loops: CDR1 MNHEY, CDR2 SVGEGT.

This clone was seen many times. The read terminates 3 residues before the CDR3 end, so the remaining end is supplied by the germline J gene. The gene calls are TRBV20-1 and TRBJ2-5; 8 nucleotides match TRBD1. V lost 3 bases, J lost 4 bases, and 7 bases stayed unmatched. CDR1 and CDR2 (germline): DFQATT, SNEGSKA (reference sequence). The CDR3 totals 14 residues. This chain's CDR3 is CSARPGGLGETQYF. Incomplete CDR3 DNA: TGCAGTGCTAGGCCAGGGGGCTTGGGAGAGACC.

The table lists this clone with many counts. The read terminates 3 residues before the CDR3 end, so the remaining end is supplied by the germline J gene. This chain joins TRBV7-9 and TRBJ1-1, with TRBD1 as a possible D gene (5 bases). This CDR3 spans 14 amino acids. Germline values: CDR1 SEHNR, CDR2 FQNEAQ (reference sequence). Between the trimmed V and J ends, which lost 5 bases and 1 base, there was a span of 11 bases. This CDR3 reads CASSPDRPNTEAFF. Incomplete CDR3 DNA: TGTGCCAGCAGCCCAGACAGACCGAACACTGAA.

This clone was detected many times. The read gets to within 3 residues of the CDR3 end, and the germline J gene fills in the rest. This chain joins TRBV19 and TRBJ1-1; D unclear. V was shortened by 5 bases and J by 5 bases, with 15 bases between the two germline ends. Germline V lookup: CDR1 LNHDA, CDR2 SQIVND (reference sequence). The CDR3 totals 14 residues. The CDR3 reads CASSPSGTRTEAFF. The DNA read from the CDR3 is TGTGCCAGTAGTCCGTCAGGAACGAGAACTGAA.

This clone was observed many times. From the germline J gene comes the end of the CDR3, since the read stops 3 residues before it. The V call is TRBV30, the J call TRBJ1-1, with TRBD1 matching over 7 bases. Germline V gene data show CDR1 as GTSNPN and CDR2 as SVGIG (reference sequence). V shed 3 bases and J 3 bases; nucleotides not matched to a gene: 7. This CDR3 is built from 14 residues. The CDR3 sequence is CAWRAQGRDTEAFF. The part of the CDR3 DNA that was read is TGTGCCTGGAGGGCACAGGGGAGGGACACTGAA. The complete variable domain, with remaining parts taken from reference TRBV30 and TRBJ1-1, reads SQTIHQWPATLVQPVGSPLSLECTVEGTSNPNLYWYRQAAGRGLQLLFYSVGIGQISSEVPQNLSASRPQDRQFILSSKKLLLSDSGFYLCAWRAQGRDTEAFFGQGTRLTVV.

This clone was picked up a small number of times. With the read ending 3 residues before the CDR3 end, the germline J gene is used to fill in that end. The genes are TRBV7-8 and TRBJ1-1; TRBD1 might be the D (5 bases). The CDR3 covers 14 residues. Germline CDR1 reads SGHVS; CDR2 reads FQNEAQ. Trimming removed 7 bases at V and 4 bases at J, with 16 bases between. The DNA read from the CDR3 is TGTGCCAGCATCGTGGGAGGGGACTCCACTGAA. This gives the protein CASIVGGDSTE. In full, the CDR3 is CASIVGGDSTEAFF.

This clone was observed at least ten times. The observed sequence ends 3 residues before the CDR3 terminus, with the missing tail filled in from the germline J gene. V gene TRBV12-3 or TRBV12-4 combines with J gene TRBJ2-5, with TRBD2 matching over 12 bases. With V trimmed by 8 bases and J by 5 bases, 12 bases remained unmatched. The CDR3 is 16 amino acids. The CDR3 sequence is CASPPTSGGRFETQYF. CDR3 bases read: TGTGCCAGCCCTCCGACTAGCGGGGGAAGGTTTGAGACC.

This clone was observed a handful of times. CDR3 protein: CASSYTGGSNQPQHF. The CDR3 bases that were read are TGTGCCAGCAGCTATACAGGGGGTAGCAATCAGCCC. The chain links TRBV11-2 to TRBJ1-5; 8 bases fit TRBD1. The CDR3 goes on 3 residues after the read ends, and that part is filled in from the germline J gene. This CDR3 is 15 amino acids long. In germline, CDR1 is SGHAT, CDR2 FQNNGV. The junction had 2 bases not matched to a gene; V was cut back by 4 bases and J by 0 bases. The whole variable domain, remainder taken from reference TRBV11-2 and TRBJ1-5, is EAGVAQSPRYKIIEKRQSVAFWCNPISGHATLYWYQQILGQGPKLLIQFQNNGVVDDSQLPKDRFSAERLKGVDSTLKIQPAKLEDSAVYLCASSYTGGSNQPQHFGDGTRLSIL.

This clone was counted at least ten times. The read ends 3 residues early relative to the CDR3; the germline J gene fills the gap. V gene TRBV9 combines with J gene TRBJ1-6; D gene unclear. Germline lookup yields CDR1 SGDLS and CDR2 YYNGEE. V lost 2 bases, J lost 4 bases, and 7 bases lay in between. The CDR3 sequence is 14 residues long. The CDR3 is CASSVEPYNSPLHF. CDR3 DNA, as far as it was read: TGTGCCAGCAGCGTCGAGCCATATAATTCACCC.